This T cell receptor beta chain emerged from a study of CD8 T cells in ankylosing spondylitis. Molecular-barcoded quantitative 5'-RACE produced these TCR beta libraries. TCRdb re-derived calls from the 5' RACE reads in MiXCR, one entry per CDR3 protein. The table includes about 27,000 distinct CDR3 sequences, roughly 7.9% detected once. General study points: Researchers reportedly found disease-linked clones significantly enriched in matched ankylosing spondylitis synovial fluid. Some motif variants were previously reported in reactive arthritis synovial fluid and blood.

The CDR3 runs 16 residues. The V segment lost 1 base and the J segment 8 bases; nucleotides outside the gene matches: 10. Germline V gives CDR1 SGHTA, CDR2 FQGNSA. This clonotype was seen at least ten times. What it binds is not known. This clonotype was obtained from a male donor with ankylosing spondylitis or in good health (not recorded which). The chain joins TRBV7-2 to TRBJ2-1, with 8 bases matching TRBD2. The sample was blood. The chain's CDR3 is CASSLGLAGLGDEQFF. CDR3 sequence (DNA): TGTGCCAGCAGCTTAGGGCTAGCGGGCCTGGGGGATGAGCAGTTCTTC. Based on the CDR3 plus reference TRBV7-2 and TRBJ2-1, the full variable domain is GAGVSQSPSNKVTEKGKDVELRCDPISGHTALYWYRQSLGQGLEFLIYFQGNSAPDKSGLPSDRFSAERTGGSVSTLTIQRTQQEDSAVYLCASSLGLAGLGDEQFFGPGTRLTVL.